This T cell receptor beta chain was captured by sequencing in a study of shared clonotypes between healthy human individuals. Study overall: Per-donor plates numbered three CD4 naive, three CD4 memory, two CD8 naive and one CD8 memory.

A word on this clone: Its antigen is currently unknown.

Only in-frame clones appear in the TCRdb table, and some are missing; sequencing was by immunoSEQ multiplex PCR. The top ten clones hold 0.1% to 0.15% of a sample with millions of clones, over 85% of them seen once. Study-wide points: The study found roughly 5% of naive CD4 clonotypes shared across several donors. Unshared clonotypes carried lower generation probabilities than those common to all four donors. Sequencing depth was predicted to influence how clonotypes are shared among donors.

This sequence originates from a young man in good health. Sequenced material: naive CD4+ T cells sorted from blood. The sample's subset: CD45RA+ positively selected.

The CDR3 here is CASSEQGTDTQYF. CDR3 DNA: TGTGCCAGCAGTGAACAGGGCACAGATACGCAGTATTTT. This sequence joins TRBV6-5 and TRBJ2-3; possibly TRBD1 for D (5 bases). Trimming took off 5 bases at V and 1 base at J, with 7 bases between the two ends. Germline V gives CDR1 MNHEY, CDR2 SVGAGI. The CDR3 has 13 residues.